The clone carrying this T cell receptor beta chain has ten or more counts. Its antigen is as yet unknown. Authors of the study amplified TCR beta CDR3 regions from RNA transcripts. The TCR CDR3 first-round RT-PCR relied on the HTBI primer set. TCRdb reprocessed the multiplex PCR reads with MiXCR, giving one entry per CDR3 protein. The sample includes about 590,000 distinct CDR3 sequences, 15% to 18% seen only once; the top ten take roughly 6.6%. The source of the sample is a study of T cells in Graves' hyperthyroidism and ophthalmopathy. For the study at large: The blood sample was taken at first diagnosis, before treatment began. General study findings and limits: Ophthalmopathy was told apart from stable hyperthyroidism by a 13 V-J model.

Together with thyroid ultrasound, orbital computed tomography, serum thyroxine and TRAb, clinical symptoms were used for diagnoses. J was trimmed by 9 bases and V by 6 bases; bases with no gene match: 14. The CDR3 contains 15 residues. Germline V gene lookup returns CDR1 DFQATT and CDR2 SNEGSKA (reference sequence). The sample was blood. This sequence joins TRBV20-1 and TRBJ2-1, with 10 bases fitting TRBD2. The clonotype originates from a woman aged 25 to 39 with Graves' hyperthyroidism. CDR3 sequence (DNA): TGCAGTGCCCCCGTAGCGGGAGGATTATTTAGTGAGCAGTTCTTC. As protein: CSAPVAGGLFSEQFF.